This TCR beta chain was retrieved from a study of blood T cell repertoires in COVID-19. Study in general: The study drew acute and convalescent COVID-19 samples from the United States, Italy and Spain.

Cohort allocation depended upon clinical history that participants reported. In the original processing: Researchers report that nucleated cell counts were estimated from reference gene primer amplification. Here immunoSEQ multiplex PCR was the method, and the copy in TCRdb shows in-frame clones only, minus some. V and J calls and clone size are copied from that table; D and trimming were computed from the DNA. In the table there are 320,000 or so clones, over 75% of which are singletons. The CDR3 covers 14 residues. Trimming took 3 bases from V and 5 from J; bases not matched to a gene: 3. Germline lookup yields CDR1 LGHDT and CDR2 YNNKEL (reference sequence).

The sample consisted of PBMCs or T cells enriched from blood (not recorded which). The clonotype originates from a woman aged 25 to 45 who had recovered from COVID-19. The chain carries TRBV3-1 (or the pseudogene TRBV3-2) and TRBJ1-1; the match to TRBD1 covers 10 bases. The DNA of the CDR3 is TGTGCCAGCAGCCAGTGGACAGGGGGAACTGAAGCTTTCTTT. Translation gives CASSQWTGGTEAFF.